The T cell receptor (beta chain) described here comes from a study of cytomegalovirus exposure and HLA in healthy donors. The CDR3 is made up of 15 amino acids. V shed 0 bases and J shed 6 bases, with 11 bases lying between them. CDR1 MNHNS and CDR2 SASEGT come from the germline V gene. The primer mix had 60 Vbeta and 13 Jbeta primers. The data were produced by immunoSEQ multiplex PCR, yet TCRdb's version contains in-frame clones alone and is incomplete. The sample contains about 130,000 clones, approximately 85% of which appear only once. Regarding the study as a whole: Earlier analysis looked at TCR beta V segments, and most were productive about 90% or about 30% of the time. TCR beta sequences reportedly predicted most subjects' HLA-A and HLA-B alleles accurately. Three chains tied to CMV proved CMV antigen-specific in vitro. Indistinguishability led to the exclusion of some V segments, TRBV6-2 and TRBV6-3 included.

Remarks on this clone: Antigen: not known.

The sequence was collected from a boy under 18 in good health and CMV-seronegative. Sequenced input: PBMCs. The chain uses TRBV6-1 and TRBJ1-4, with a tentative D call TRBD1 (6 bases). The CDR3 sequence is CASSEAPGVDEKLFF. CDR3 DNA: TGTGCCAGCAGTGAAGCCCCAGGGGTGGATGAAAAACTGTTTTTT.